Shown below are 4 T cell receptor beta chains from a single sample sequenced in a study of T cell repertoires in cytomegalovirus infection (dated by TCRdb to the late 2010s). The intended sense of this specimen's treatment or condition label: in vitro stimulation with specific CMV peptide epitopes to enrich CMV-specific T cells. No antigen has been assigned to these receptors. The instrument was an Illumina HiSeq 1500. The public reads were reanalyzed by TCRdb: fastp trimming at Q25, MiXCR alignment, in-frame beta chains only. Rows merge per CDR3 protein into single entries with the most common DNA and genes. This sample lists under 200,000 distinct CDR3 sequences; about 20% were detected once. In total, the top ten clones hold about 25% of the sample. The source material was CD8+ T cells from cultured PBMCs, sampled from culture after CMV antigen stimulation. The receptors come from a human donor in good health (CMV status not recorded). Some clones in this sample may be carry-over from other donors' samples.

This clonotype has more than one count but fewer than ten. CDR3 region: CASSPHRPPAGVSGNTIYF. The DNA for the CDR3 is TGTGCCAGCAGTCCCCACCGTCCCCCTGCGGGAGTCTCTGGAAACACCATATATTTT. V usage is TRBV6-5 and J usage is TRBJ1-3; no definite D call. The CDR3 consists of 19 residues. Germline V gene sequence: CDR1 MNHEY, CDR2 SVGAGI. V lost 5 bases and J 0 bases, leaving 23 bases between the germline ends.

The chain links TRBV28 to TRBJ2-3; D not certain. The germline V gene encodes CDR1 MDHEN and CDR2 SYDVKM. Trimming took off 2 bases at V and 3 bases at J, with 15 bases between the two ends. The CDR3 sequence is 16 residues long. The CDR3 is CASSLTSVGPTDTQYF. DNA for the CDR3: TGTGCCAGCAGTTTAACCTCCGTTGGCCCGACAGATACGCAGTATTTT.

CDR3 nucleotides: TGTGCCATCAGTGAAATTCCGGGACAGGGCCAAGAGACCCAGTACTTC. Amino acids: CAISEIPGQGQETQYF. This rearrangement joins TRBV10-3 to TRBJ2-5; 9 bases map to TRBD1. V lost 3 bases to trimming and J lost 1 base; unmatched junction nucleotides: 6. The CDR3 runs to 16 residues. Germline-derived CDR1 and CDR2 are ENHRY and SYGVKD.

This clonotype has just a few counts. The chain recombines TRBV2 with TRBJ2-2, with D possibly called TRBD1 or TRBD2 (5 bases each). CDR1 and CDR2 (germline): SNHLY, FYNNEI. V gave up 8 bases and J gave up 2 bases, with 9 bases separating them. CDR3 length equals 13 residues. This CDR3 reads CASGGRNTGELFF. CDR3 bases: TGTGCCAGCGGGGGACGCAACACCGGGGAGCTGTTTTTT.